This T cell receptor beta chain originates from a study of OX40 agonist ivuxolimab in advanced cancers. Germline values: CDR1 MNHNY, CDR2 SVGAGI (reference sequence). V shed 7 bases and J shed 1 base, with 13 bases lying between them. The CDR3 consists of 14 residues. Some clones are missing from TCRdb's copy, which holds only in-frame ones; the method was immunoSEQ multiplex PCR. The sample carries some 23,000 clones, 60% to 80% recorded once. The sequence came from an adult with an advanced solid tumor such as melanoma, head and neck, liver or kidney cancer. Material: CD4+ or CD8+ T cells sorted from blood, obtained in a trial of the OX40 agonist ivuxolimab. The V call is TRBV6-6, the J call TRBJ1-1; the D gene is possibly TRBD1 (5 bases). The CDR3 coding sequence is TGTGCCAGCACCGAGGGGACTGGGAACACTGAAGCTTTCTTT. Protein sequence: CASTEGTGNTEAFF.